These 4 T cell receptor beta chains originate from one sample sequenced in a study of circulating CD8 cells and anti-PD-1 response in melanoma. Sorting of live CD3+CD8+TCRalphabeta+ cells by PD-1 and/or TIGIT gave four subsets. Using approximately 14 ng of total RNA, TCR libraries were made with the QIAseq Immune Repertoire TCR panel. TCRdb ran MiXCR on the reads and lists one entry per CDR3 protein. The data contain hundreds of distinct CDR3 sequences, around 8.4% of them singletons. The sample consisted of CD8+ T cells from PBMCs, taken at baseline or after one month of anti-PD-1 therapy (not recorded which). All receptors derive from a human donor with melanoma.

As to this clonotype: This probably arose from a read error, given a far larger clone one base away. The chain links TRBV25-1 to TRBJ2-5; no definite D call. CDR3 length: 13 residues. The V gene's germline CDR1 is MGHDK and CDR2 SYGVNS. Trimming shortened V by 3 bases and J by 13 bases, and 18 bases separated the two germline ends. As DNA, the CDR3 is TGTGCCAGCAGTGAGAAGGGAACCTACGAGCGGTACTTC. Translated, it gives CASSEKGTYERYF.

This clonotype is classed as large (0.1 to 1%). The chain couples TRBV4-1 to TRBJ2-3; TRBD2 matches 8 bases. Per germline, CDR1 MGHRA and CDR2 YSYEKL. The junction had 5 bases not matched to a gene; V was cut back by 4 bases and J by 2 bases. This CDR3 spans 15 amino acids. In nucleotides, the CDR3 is TGCGCCAGCAGCCCATATAGCGGGGCCACAGATACGCAGTATTTT. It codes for CASSPYSGATDTQYF.

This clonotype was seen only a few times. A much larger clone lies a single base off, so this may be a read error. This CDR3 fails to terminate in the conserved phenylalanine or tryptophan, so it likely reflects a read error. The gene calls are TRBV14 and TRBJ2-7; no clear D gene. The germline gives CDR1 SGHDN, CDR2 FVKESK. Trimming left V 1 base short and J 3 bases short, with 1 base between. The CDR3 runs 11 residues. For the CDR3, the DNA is TGTGCCAGCAGCCAAGGCTACGAGCAGTACCTC. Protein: CASSQGYEQYL.

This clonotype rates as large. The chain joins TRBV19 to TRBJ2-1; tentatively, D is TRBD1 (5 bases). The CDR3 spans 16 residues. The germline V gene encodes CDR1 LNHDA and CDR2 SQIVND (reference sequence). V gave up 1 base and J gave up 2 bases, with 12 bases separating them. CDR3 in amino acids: CASSIGVGAAYNEQFF. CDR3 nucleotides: TGTGCCAGTAGTATAGGAGTAGGGGCAGCCTACAATGAGCAGTTCTTC.